Listed below are T cell receptor beta chains from one sample, sequenced in a study of technical replicates of blood from a few donors. The protocol was immunoSEQ multiplex PCR, while the TCRdb copy is restricted to in-frame clones and leaves out a portion. The table shows 55,000 to 75,000 clones, with around 91% occurring only once. The sequencing input was PBMCs. The receptors derive from a human donor in good health. Some clones in this sample may be carry-over from other donors' samples. The CDR3 runs from the conserved cysteine through the conserved F or W. Fields, in order: clone size, V gene, J gene, D gene, CDR3 DNA, CDR3 protein. A D gene is named only where the DNA matches it firmly. Size is stated for part of the rows, as once, few or many counts, or as a class when the clone is expanded.

>.|TRBV9|TRBJ2-5|.
TGTGCCAGCAGCGTAGGTTCCGCGAACCAAGAGACCCAGTACTTC
CASSVGSANQETQYF
>.|TRBV19|TRBJ1-5|.
TGTGCCAGTAGTTGGGGACATTCTGGCAATCAGCCCCAGCATTTT
CASSWGHSGNQPQHF
>.|TRBV15|TRBJ1-6|TRBD1
TGTGCCACCAGCGGGTTGACAGGGGGAAGAAATTCACCCCTCCACTTT
CATSGLTGGRNSPLHF
>once|TRBV5-1|TRBJ2-3|.
TGCGCCAGCACCGGCACAGATACGCAGTATTTT
CASTGTDTQYF
>.|TRBV10-3|TRBJ2-3|TRBD2
TGTGCCATCAGTGAGTCACTAGCGGGAGTGCCAGATACGCAGTATTTT
CAISESLAGVPDTQYF
>few|TRBV11-3|TRBJ2-1|.
TGTGCCAGCAGCCCCCCGCGGGGTGGTGAGCAGTTCTTC
CASSPPRGGEQFF
>.|TRBV29-1|TRBJ2-1|TRBD2
TGCAGCGTTGGGGTAGCGGGAGGTATCAATGAGCAGTTCTTC
CSVGVAGGINEQFF
>.|TRBV6-5|TRBJ2-7|TRBD1
TGTGCCAGCAGTTACTCTTGGGACAGGGATTCTGGGGAGCAGTACTTC
CASSYSWDRDSGEQYF
>.|TRBV14|TRBJ1-1|.
TGTGCCAGCAGCCACAGAAACAAGAACACTGAAGCTTTCTTT
CASSHRNKNTEAFF
>.|TRBV9|TRBJ2-1|TRBD2
TGTGCCAGCAGCGTCACCAGCGGGGTTATGGGGGCCTACAATGAGCAGTTCTTC
CASSVTSGVMGAYNEQFF
>.|TRBV7-9|TRBJ2-5|TRBD2
TGTGCCAGCAGCTTTAGCGGGGGGCTACAAGAGACCCAGTACTTC
CASSFSGGLQETQYF
>.|TRBV2|TRBJ1-5|.
TGTGCCAGCAGTGAAAGCAGGTCTCGACAGCCCCAGCATTTT
CASSESRSRQPQHF
>few|TRBV4-2|TRBJ2-5|TRBD2
TGTGCCAGCAGCCAAGATTCCAGCGGGGGGTCGGAGACCCAGTACTTC
CASSQDSSGGSETQYF
>.|TRBV2|TRBJ1-1|.
TGTGCCAGCAGATCACCAGACAAAACTGAAGCTTTCTTT
CASRSPDKTEAFF
>.|TRBV7-2|TRBJ2-1|TRBD1
TGTGCCAGCAGCAGCAGGACAGGGGGCTCCTACAATGAGCAGTTCTTC
CASSSRTGGSYNEQFF
>.|TRBV30|TRBJ2-7|TRBD2
TGTGCCTATGCACTAGCGGGAGTCCCCTACGAGCAGTACTTC
CAYALAGVPYEQYF
>.|TRBV4-1|TRBJ1-5|TRBD1
TGCGCCAGCAGCCAAGTCCGGGACAGGGAACAGCCCCAGCATTTT
CASSQVRDREQPQHF
>.|TRBV4-2|TRBJ1-1|.
TGTGCCAGCAGCCAAGATATGGGGGGGAACACTGAAGCTTTCTTT
CASSQDMGGNTEAFF
>.|TRBV9|TRBJ2-1|TRBD2
TGTGCCAGCAGCGTAGCTGGCCCTAGCGGGGGCAATGAGCAGTTCTTC
CASSVAGPSGGNEQFF
>.|TRBV4-1|TRBJ2-5|TRBD1
TGCGCCAGCAGCCAATACCCCGTCGGGGCAGGGGGCGCAGAGACCCAGTACTTC
CASSQYPVGAGGAETQYF
>.|TRBV21-1|TRBJ2-7|.
TGTGCCAGCAGCAAAGTGGCCCGGCGGGAGCAGTACTTC
CASSKVARREQYF
>.|TRBV4-3|TRBJ1-3|.
TGCGCCAGCAGCCGCTCCCCGGGATCTGGAAACACCATATATTTT
CASSRSPGSGNTIYF
>.|TRBV4-2|TRBJ1-1|TRBD1
TGTGCCAGCAGCTTGGGACAGCTTGTGAACACTGAAGCTTTCTTT
CASSLGQLVNTEAFF
>.|TRBV18|TRBJ1-2|.
TGTGCCAGCTCACCGATCGGGCGGGACTATGGCTACACCTTC
CASSPIGRDYGYTF
>.|TRBV7-8|TRBJ2-3|TRBD2
TGTGCCAGCAGCTTAGCCATACTAGCGGGCACAGATACGCAGTATTTT
CASSLAILAGTDTQYF
>.|TRBV7-2|TRBJ2-5|TRBD2
TGTGCCAGCACCCAGGGCGGGGGGCCCTTCCAGTACTTC
CASTQGGGPFQYF
>.|TRBV18|TRBJ2-7|TRBD1
TGTGCCAGCTCACCACCGGGACAGGGGTTCTACGAGCAGTACTTC
CASSPPGQGFYEQYF
>.|TRBV29-1|TRBJ1-2|.
TGCAGCGTTGTACGAACAGGTTATGGCTACACCTTC
CSVVRTGYGYTF
>.|TRBV30|TRBJ2-4|TRBD2
TGTGCCTGGAGCCCCGGTGGGGGGGGAATAGCCAAAAACATTCAGTACTTC
CAWSPGGGGIAKNIQYF
>.|TRBV30|TRBJ2-2|.
TGTGCCTGGAGGGTCCCCCGGGAGTCCGGGGAGCTGTTTTTT
CAWRVPRESGELFF
>.|TRBV9|TRBJ1-2|.
TGTGCCAGCAGCGTCGCAGGATTTAACTATGGCTACACCTTC
CASSVAGFNYGYTF
>.|TRBV4-1|TRBJ1-3|.
TGCGCCAGCAGCCAAGAACTAGGAAACACCATATATTTT
CASSQELGNTIYF
>.|TRBV2|TRBJ2-3|.
TGTGCCAGCAGTGAATGGCAGATCACAGATACGCAGTATTTT
CASSEWQITDTQYF
>.|TRBV7-9|TRBJ2-6|.
TGTGCCAGCAGTTATGGGGACAAAGGGGGCTCTGGGGCCAACGTCCTGACTTTC
CASSYGDKGGSGANVLTF
>.|TRBV4-2|TRBJ2-2|TRBD1
TGTGCCAGCAGCCAAGTTACAGGACAGGGTTCCGGGGAGCTGTTTTTT
CASSQVTGQGSGELFF
>.|TRBV2|TRBJ1-3|.
TGTGCCACCAAACCCGGGTCCTCTGGAAACACCATATATTTT
CATKPGSSGNTIYF
>once|TRBV4-2|TRBJ2-5|TRBD1
TGTGCCAGCAGCCAAGGCTTGGACAGGGGGCGCCCAGAGACCCAGTACTTC
CASSQGLDRGRPETQYF
>.|TRBV14|TRBJ2-5|.
TGTGCCAGCAGCCGCTCTGTGGCTGAGACCCAGTACTTC
CASSRSVAETQYF
>.|TRBV7-9|TRBJ2-1|.
TGTGCTACAACCGAGGGCGTAGGACGTGAGCAGTTCTTC
CATTEGVGREQFF
>.|TRBV4-3|TRBJ1-2|.
TGCGCCAGCAGCCAAGACAGGGTTATGCATGGCTACACCTTC
CASSQDRVMHGYTF
>.|TRBV12-5|TRBJ1-1|.
TGTGCTAGTTACAAGCCCCCGGGTACTGAAGCTTTCTTT
CASYKPPGTEAFF
>few|TRBV6-1|TRBJ2-7|TRBD2
TGTGCCAGCAGTGCCACAATTAGCGGGCTCTACGAGCAGTACTTC
CASSATISGLYEQYF
>.|TRBV5-1|TRBJ2-1|TRBD2
TGCGCCAGCAGCTTGTTTGCGGGGGCCTACAATGAGCAGTTCTTC
CASSLFAGAYNEQFF
>.|TRBV9|TRBJ2-7|.
TGTGCCAGCTATAAGAGAACAGGGATATGCACCTACGAGCAGTACTTC
CASYKRTGICTYEQYF
>.|TRBV5-4|TRBJ1-6|TRBD1
TGTGCCAGCAGGGGACAGGGGGATGCCTATAATTCACCCCTCCACTTT
CASRGQGDAYNSPLHF
>.|TRBV5-4|TRBJ2-7|.
TGTGCCAGCAGCTTGGCCCCGGCAGCGAGCTACGAGCAGTACTTC
CASSLAPAASYEQYF
>.|TRBV6-1|TRBJ1-5|.
TGTGCCAGCTACTCCAGGGGAAATAGCAATCAGCCCCAGCATTTT
CASYSRGNSNQPQHF
>.|TRBV18|TRBJ1-2|.
TGTGCCAGCTCACCGCCGGACAGTCCCTATGGCTACACCTTC
CASSPPDSPYGYTF
>once|TRBV5-4|TRBJ1-4|.
TGTGCCAGCACAGGAGGGGAAAAACTGTTTTTT
CASTGGEKLFF
>.|TRBV18|TRBJ2-3|TRBD2
TGTGCCAGCTCATTAGCGGGGAGCACAGATACGCAGTATTTT
CASSLAGSTDTQYF
>.|TRBV7-2|TRBJ2-7|TRBD1
TGTGCCAGCACCTCCCGGGACAGGGGTCCCGAGCAGTACTTC
CASTSRDRGPEQYF
>.|TRBV27|TRBJ1-5|.
TGTGCCAGCAGTTTAACGGGGGGTGAGCCCCAGCATTTT
CASSLTGGEPQHF
>.|TRBV4-3|TRBJ2-7|.
TGCGCCAGCAGCCAAGATCCGTGGCAGGGGATACGGAACGAGCAGTACTTC
CASSQDPWQGIRNEQYF
>few|TRBV7-9|TRBJ1-1|.
TGTGCCAGCAGCCCGGTCCTCGGTAACACTGAAGCTTTCTTT
CASSPVLGNTEAFF
>.|TRBV11-2|TRBJ1-1|TRBD1
TGTGCCAGCAGCTTAGAGGGGGACAGGGGCAATCCTAAAAACACTGAAGCTTTCTTT
CASSLEGDRGNPKNTEAFF